These T cell receptor beta chains were read from a single sample in a study of blood T cell repertoires in COVID-19. The method was immunoSEQ multiplex PCR; TCRdb's version includes in-frame clones alone and lacks a portion of them. The sample includes under 200,000 clones, just over 85% of them seen just once. Material: peripheral blood. These receptors all stem from a man aged 45-60 years with active or convalescent COVID-19. The CDR3 runs from the conserved cysteine through the conserved F or W. Each record gives: CDR3 DNA, CDR3 protein, clone size, D gene, V gene, J gene. A D gene is named only where the DNA matches it firmly. The size entry is marked missing in some rows and otherwise reads once, few, many or a size class.

DNA: TGTGCCAGCAGCCAAGATCACGGGGGGACTATGTTTGGCTACACCTTC; CDR3: CASSQDHGGTMFGYTF; size: NA; D: NA; V: TRBV14; J: TRBJ1-2
DNA: TGTGCCAGCAGCTTGGCCCATGGGGAGATGAACACTGAAGCTTTCTTT; CDR3: CASSLAHGEMNTEAFF; size: few; D: NA; V: TRBV5-6; J: TRBJ1-1
DNA: TGTGCCAGCAGCGCCCCGGGTAGCGGAGAAAAACCGAACACCGGGGAGCTGTTTTTT; CDR3: CASSAPGSGEKPNTGELFF; size: NA; D: NA; V: TRBV9; J: TRBJ2-2
DNA: TGTGCCAGCAGTTTGGACGGGGACTATAATTCACCCCTCCACTTT; CDR3: CASSLDGDYNSPLHF; size: NA; D: NA; V: TRBV27; J: TRBJ1-6
DNA: TGCGCCAGCAGCTTGTATCTCCGTCCTGGGGCCAACGTCCTGACTTTC; CDR3: CASSLYLRPGANVLTF; size: NA; D: NA; V: TRBV5-1; J: TRBJ2-6
DNA: TGTGCCAGCAGCGTAGGTACCGAGATCCAGCAGTACTTC; CDR3: CASSVGTEIQQYF; size: NA; D: NA; V: TRBV9; J: TRBJ2-7
DNA: TGCGCCAGCAGCTTGTTCGGTCCGAACACCGGGGAGCTGTTTTTT; CDR3: CASSLFGPNTGELFF; size: few; D: NA; V: TRBV5-1; J: TRBJ2-2
DNA: TGCGCCAGCAGCCCGATGACTAGCGGGATGTGGGAGAACATTCAGTACTTC; CDR3: CASSPMTSGMWENIQYF; size: NA; D: TRBD2; V: TRBV4-1; J: TRBJ2-4
DNA: TGTGCCAGCAGTCGCCCCCGACAAGATGGCTACACCTTC; CDR3: CASSRPRQDGYTF; size: NA; D: NA; V: TRBV5-6; J: TRBJ1-2
DNA: TGTGCCAGCAGCGACGGGACTAGCGGGAGGGCGGTAGATACGCAGTATTTT; CDR3: CASSDGTSGRAVDTQYF; size: NA; D: TRBD2; V: TRBV5-4; J: TRBJ2-3
DNA: TGTGCCAGCTCATCTGAAGAGACCCAGTACTTC; CDR3: CASSSEETQYF; size: NA; D: NA; V: TRBV18; J: TRBJ2-5
DNA: TGTGCCAGCACGCTAGAATGGGGGGTGGCAAATTCACCCCTCCACTTT; CDR3: CASTLEWGVANSPLHF; size: few; D: NA; V: TRBV28; J: TRBJ1-6
DNA: TGTGCCAGTAGTGTTTCTCTAGCGGGAGAAACGTCCGGGGCCAACGTCCTGACTTTC; CDR3: CASSVSLAGETSGANVLTF; size: NA; D: TRBD2; V: TRBV19; J: TRBJ2-6
DNA: TGTGCCATCAGCTTAGCGGGGGGGAGCTCCTACGAGCAGTACTTC; CDR3: CAISLAGGSSYEQYF; size: NA; D: TRBD2; V: TRBV10-3; J: TRBJ2-7
DNA: TGTGCCAGCAGCCAAGATCCCAGGGGGGACACTGAAGCTTTCTTT; CDR3: CASSQDPRGDTEAFF; size: NA; D: TRBD1; V: TRBV4-2; J: TRBJ1-1
DNA: TGTGCTAGCAGCTTATCAAGGACTAGCGGGAGTGAGACCCAGTACTTC; CDR3: CASSLSRTSGSETQYF; size: once; D: TRBD2; V: TRBV7-7; J: TRBJ2-5
DNA: TGTGCCAGCAGCCCCGGGATAGCGGGGGTGGGAGAGACCCAGTACTTC; CDR3: CASSPGIAGVGETQYF; size: NA; D: TRBD2; V: TRBV3-1/TRBV3-2; J: TRBJ2-5
DNA: TGTGCCAGCAGTGTCACGGGGCAAGAGACCCAGTACTTC; CDR3: CASSVTGQETQYF; size: NA; D: NA; V: TRBV2; J: TRBJ2-5
DNA: TGTGCCAGTACGGACAGGTTTGACTATGGCTACACCTTC; CDR3: CASTDRFDYGYTF; size: NA; D: TRBD1; V: TRBV19; J: TRBJ1-2
DNA: TGCGCCAGCAGCCAACGGACAGGGAGCTATGGCTACACCTTC; CDR3: CASSQRTGSYGYTF; size: NA; D: TRBD1; V: TRBV4-3; J: TRBJ1-2
DNA: TGCGCCAGCAGCGTTGGACAGGGAGCTGAAGCTTTCTTT; CDR3: CASSVGQGAEAFF; size: once; D: TRBD1; V: TRBV4-1; J: TRBJ1-1
DNA: TGTGCCAGCAGCGTCGGGAATGACAGGGGAGAGACCCAGTACTTC; CDR3: CASSVGNDRGETQYF; size: once; D: TRBD1; V: TRBV9; J: TRBJ2-5
DNA: TGTGCCAGCTCACCGGCGACAGGGGTTGGTAATCAGCCCCAGCATTTT; CDR3: CASSPATGVGNQPQHF; size: NA; D: TRBD1; V: TRBV18; J: TRBJ1-5
DNA: TGTGCCAGCAGAAAACAGGGGTTATTAGATCAGCCCCAGCATTTT; CDR3: CASRKQGLLDQPQHF; size: few; D: TRBD1; V: TRBV6-5; J: TRBJ1-5
DNA: TGTGCCAGCAGCTTAGGTACCGGTAGCCAGTTCTTC; CDR3: CASSLGTGSQFF; size: few; D: NA; V: TRBV7-6; J: TRBJ2-1
DNA: TGTGCCACCAGCAGAGGGGACAGGCCCGAGAGCAATCAGCCCCAGCATTTT; CDR3: CATSRGDRPESNQPQHF; size: NA; D: TRBD1; V: TRBV15; J: TRBJ1-5
DNA: TGTGCCAGCAGCTCCCGGACAGGCGAGACCTACGAGCAGTACTTC; CDR3: CASSSRTGETYEQYF; size: NA; D: TRBD1; V: TRBV5-5; J: TRBJ2-7
DNA: TGTGCCAGCAGGTATGCGGGAGGGCCCAATGAGCAGTTCTTC; CDR3: CASRYAGGPNEQFF; size: NA; D: TRBD2; V: TRBV6-5; J: TRBJ2-1
DNA: TGTGCCAGCAGCTTAGTAGCCGGATCCTACGAGCAGTACTTC; CDR3: CASSLVAGSYEQYF; size: NA; D: NA; V: TRBV7-9; J: TRBJ2-7
DNA: TGTGCCAGCAAAGCCACAGGGGAAAACTATGGCTACACCTTC; CDR3: CASKATGENYGYTF; size: NA; D: TRBD1; V: TRBV6-5; J: TRBJ1-2
DNA: TGTGCCAGCAGCTTATATGCGGGGGGGTACAATGAGCAGTTCTTC; CDR3: CASSLYAGGYNEQFF; size: NA; D: TRBD2; V: TRBV7-3; J: TRBJ2-1
DNA: TGTGCCTGCCATCAGGGTTCTTACAATTCACCCCTCCACTTT; CDR3: CACHQGSYNSPLHF; size: few; D: NA; V: TRBV30; J: TRBJ1-6
DNA: TGCAGCGTTGAGGGACAGGGGTCGGGTCAGCCCCAGCATTTT; CDR3: CSVEGQGSGQPQHF; size: NA; D: TRBD1; V: TRBV29-1; J: TRBJ1-5
DNA: TGTGCCAGCAGCTTGGATGCGGGGAGGACTGAAGCTTTCTTT; CDR3: CASSLDAGRTEAFF; size: NA; D: NA; V: TRBV5-4; J: TRBJ1-1
DNA: TGTGCCAGTAGTACGTACGGGACAGGGCTCCGTGGGGATTCACCCCTCCACTTT; CDR3: CASSTYGTGLRGDSPLHF; size: NA; D: TRBD1; V: TRBV19; J: TRBJ1-6
DNA: TGCGCCAGCAGCTTCGATCAGAATTCACCCCTCCACTTT; CDR3: CASSFDQNSPLHF; size: NA; D: NA; V: TRBV5-1; J: TRBJ1-6
DNA: TGTGCCAGCAGCGTAGGCGCCGGGACTAGCGTTTACGAGCAGTACTTC; CDR3: CASSVGAGTSVYEQYF; size: NA; D: TRBD2; V: TRBV9; J: TRBJ2-7
DNA: TGTGCCAGTAGTAACGAACAGGGGCGCGTCAATGAGCAGTTCTTC; CDR3: CASSNEQGRVNEQFF; size: NA; D: TRBD1; V: TRBV19; J: TRBJ2-1
DNA: TGTGCCAGCAGTCGACGGACTAGCGAGTCCGAGCAGTTCTTC; CDR3: CASSRRTSESEQFF; size: NA; D: TRBD2; V: TRBV6-2/TRBV6-3; J: TRBJ2-1